A single sample is the source of the 21 T cell receptor beta chains below, sequenced in a study of control samples from healthy donors and cancer patients. Only in-frame clones appear in the TCRdb table, and some are missing; sequencing was by immunoSEQ multiplex PCR. The table shows roughly 130,000 clones, with around 90% occurring only once. Sequenced: blood. The receptors derive from a man younger than 35 in good health.

This clone showed up just once. The J gene is TRBJ2-5, the V gene TRBV19; D call uncertain. Germline V lookup: CDR1 LNHDA, CDR2 SQIVND (reference sequence). V lost 3 bases and J lost 1, with 12 bases in between. The CDR3 sequence is 15 residues long. The CDR3: CASSMAHYRQETQYF. For the CDR3, the DNA is TGTGCCAGTAGTATGGCTCACTACCGCCAAGAGACCCAGTACTTC.

The chain combines TRBV5-5 with TRBJ2-7; 9 nucleotides line up with TRBD1. This CDR3 has 15 residues. CDR1 SGHKS and CDR2 YYEKEE come from the germline V gene (reference sequence). Germline trimming cut 0 bases from V and 7 bases from J; bases unmatched to any gene: 8. CDR3 sequence (DNA): TGTGCCAGCAGCTTGGCGGGACAGGGCTCGCGGGAGCAGTACTTC. Its translation: CASSLAGQGSREQYF.

The J gene is TRBJ2-2, the V gene TRBV3-1 (or the pseudogene TRBV3-2); no clear D. The V end lost 5 bases, the J end lost 9 bases, and 7 bases lay between the germline ends. Germline CDR1 and CDR2: LGHDT and YNNKEL (reference sequence). The CDR3 extends over 11 amino acids. CDR3 sequence: CASSSLRELFF. The DNA of the CDR3 is TGTGCCAGCAGCTCCCTTCGGGAGCTGTTTTTT.

To note about this clone: Other nucleotide sequences in the sample specify the same CDR3. The CDR3 reads CASSVGGTDTQYF. CDR3 DNA: TGTGCCAGCAGCGTAGGGGGGACAGATACGCAGTATTTT. The chain is built from TRBV9 and TRBJ2-3; D is tentatively TRBD1 or TRBD2 (5 bases each). This CDR3 is built from 13 residues. Germline V gene lookup returns CDR1 SGDLS and CDR2 YYNGEE. The V and J ends lost 0 bases and 3 bases respectively, with 5 bases between them.

The chain joins TRBV29-1 to TRBJ2-7, with 7 bases fitting TRBD2. The germline V gene has CDR1 SQVTM and CDR2 ANQGSEA. This CDR3 has 13 residues. The trim removed 3 bases at V and 7 bases at J, leaving 9 bases unmatched. CDR3 sequence (DNA): TGCAGCGTTGAGGGAGGGACCTTGGGGGAGCAGTACTTC. This codes for CSVEGGTLGEQYF.

The chain combines TRBV29-1 with TRBJ1-4, with D perhaps matching TRBD1 (6 bases). Germline-derived CDR1 and CDR2 are SQVTM and ANQGSEA. With 6 bases removed from V and 3 bases from J, the gap between germline ends came to 14 bases. The CDR3 runs to 14 residues. The CDR3 loop is CSVSGERANEKLFF. Here the CDR3 DNA reads TGCAGCGTCTCAGGGGAGCGGGCTAATGAAAAACTGTTTTTT.

The rearrangement links TRBV6-5 to TRBJ2-7; D gene unclear. The CDR3 spans 14 residues. The V end lost 2 bases, the J end lost 0 bases, and 8 bases lay between the germline ends. Looked up from germline, CDR1 is MNHEY and CDR2 is SVGAGI. DNA of the CDR3: TGTGCCAGCAGTTACCGGAAGGACTCCTACGAGCAGTACGTC. This gives the protein CASSYRKDSYEQYV.

This chain links TRBV27 with TRBJ2-1, with D possibly matching TRBD1 (6 bases). CDR3 length equals 13 residues. Trimming cost V 6 bases and J 6 bases, with 12 bases left between them. Germline lookup yields CDR1 MNHEY and CDR2 SMNVEV (reference sequence). The CDR3: CASSLDRINEQFF. The DNA of the CDR3 is TGTGCCAGCAGCCTCGACAGGATCAATGAGCAGTTCTTC.

V and J are TRBV6-1 and TRBJ1-1; D gene unclear. This CDR3 has 13 amino acids. V was cut by 1 base and J by 5 bases, with 8 bases left in between. Germline lookup yields CDR1 MNHNS and CDR2 SASEGT. CDR3 in amino acids: CASSEVDRTEAFF. CDR3 nucleotides: TGTGCCAGCAGTGAAGTTGATAGGACTGAAGCTTTCTTT.

For this clone: The sample carries other DNA sequences with the same CDR3. This rearrangement joins TRBV5-1 to TRBJ1-3; D possibly corresponds to TRBD1 (5 bases). Germline V gives CDR1 SGHRS, CDR2 YFSETQ. The length of the CDR3 is 15 residues. Trimming took 0 bases from V and 0 from J, leaving 7 bases between them. CDR3 amino acids: CASSLGGSSGNTIYF. The CDR3 DNA sequence: TGCGCCAGCAGCTTGGGGGGGAGCTCTGGAAACACCATATATTTT.

This clone occurred a few times. V is TRBV11-3 and J is TRBJ2-1, with TRBD2 identical over 11 bases. The junction had 4 bases not matched to a gene; V was cut back by 5 bases and J by 1 base. The germline gives CDR1 SGHNT, CDR2 YENEEA. The CDR3 runs to 16 residues. Written as DNA, the CDR3 is TGTGCCAGCAGCCTTAGCGGGAGGGTATCCTACAATGAGCAGTTCTTC. Its translation: CASSLSGRVSYNEQFF.

This chain connects TRBV11-2 to TRBJ1-4, with D possibly TRBD1 on 6 matching bases. From germline, CDR1 is SGHAT and CDR2 FQNNGV. The CDR3 is 14 amino acids. V shed 6 bases and J shed 7 bases, with 15 bases lying between them. The DNA for the CDR3 is TGTGCCAGCAGGAGAGGGGGGGCTGGTGAAAAACTGTTTTTT. Translated, it gives CASRRGGAGEKLFF. The variable domain in full, completed from reference TRBV11-2 and TRBJ1-4, reads EAGVAQSPRYKIIEKRQSVAFWCNPISGHATLYWYQQILGQGPKLLIQFQNNGVVDDSQLPKDRFSAERLKGVDSTLKIQPAKLEDSAVYLCASRRGGAGEKLFFGSGTQLSVL.

The chain has TRBV14 and TRBJ1-2, with TRBD1 matching over 7 bases. Germline trimming cut 1 base from V and 4 bases from J; bases unmatched to any gene: 6. This CDR3 spans 15 amino acids. CDR1 and CDR2 (germline): SGHDN, FVKESK. The CDR3 loop reads CASSQVQGLAYGYTF. The DNA of the CDR3 is TGTGCCAGCAGCCAAGTACAGGGGCTTGCCTATGGCTACACCTTC.

The CDR3 protein is CASRGLATNEKLFF. The CDR3 DNA reads TGCGCCAGCAGGGGGCTGGCAACTAATGAAAAACTGTTTTTT. V gene TRBV10-2 combines with J gene TRBJ1-4; D is perhaps TRBD1 (5 bases). The V end was cut by 6 bases, the J end by 0 bases, with 8 bases between. This CDR3 comprises 14 residues. Germline CDR1 reads WSHSY; CDR2 reads SAAADI.

This chain joins TRBV19 and TRBJ2-3; the D call may be TRBD1 or TRBD2 (5 bases each). CDR1 is LNHDA, CDR2 SQIVND, per germline (reference sequence). Trimming stripped 5 bases from V and 2 bases from J, with 11 bases between. The CDR3 totals 14 residues. CDR3 DNA: TGTGCCAGTAGTCTCCGGGGCCCCACAGATACGCAGTATTTT. Translating it yields CASSLRGPTDTQYF.

The chain employs TRBV14 and TRBJ2-7; D is unclear. Trimming removed 0 bases at V and 7 bases at J, with 22 bases between. CDR1 is SGHDN and CDR2 is FVKESK in the germline V gene. This CDR3 spans 17 amino acids. Here the CDR3 DNA reads TGTGCCAGCAGCCAAGATAGTCCGAGACCAAATCTCGGGGAGCAGTACGTC. Translated: CASSQDSPRPNLGEQYV.

The rearrangement links TRBV5-1 to TRBJ1-6; 7 nucleotides match TRBD1. This CDR3 is 15 amino acids long. CDR1 SGHRS and CDR2 YFSETQ come from the germline V gene. The J segment lost 7 bases and the V segment lost 4 bases, leaving 8 bases of the junction unmatched. The CDR3 loop reads CASSVGTALNSPLHF. CDR3 nucleotides: TGCGCCAGCAGCGTAGGGACAGCTCTAAATTCACCCCTCCACTTT.

The V and J genes are TRBV19 and TRBJ1-1; 8 bases are shared with TRBD1. In germline, CDR1 is LNHDA, CDR2 SQIVND (reference sequence). Germline trimming cut 8 bases from V and 1 base from J; bases unmatched to any gene: 3. CDR3 size: 13 residues. CDR3 region: CASGDRSNTEAFF. In nucleotides, the CDR3 is TGTGCCAGTGGGGACAGGTCGAACACTGAAGCTTTCTTT.

The gene calls are TRBV7-2 and TRBJ2-3; D tentatively reads TRBD1 or TRBD2 (5 bases each). Deletions cut 5 bases from V and 8 bases from J, with 11 bases between. Germline assignment: CDR1 SGHTA and CDR2 FQGNSA. The CDR3 is 12 amino acids. The DNA of the CDR3 is TGTGCCAGCAGCCTGGGGGATCGTACGCAGTATTTT. It specifies CASSLGDRTQYF.

This clone has a single count. The chain is built from TRBV7-8 and TRBJ1-1; D uncertain. V was clipped by 5 bases and J by 5 bases, with 12 bases between them. CDR1 SGHVS and CDR2 FQNEAQ come from the germline V gene. This CDR3 is built from 13 residues. The CDR3 DNA follows: TGTGCCAGCAGCGGAACATTAGTGACTGAAGCTTTCTTT. Translated: CASSGTLVTEAFF.

The rearrangement uses TRBV7-9 and TRBJ1-3; D is possibly TRBD1 (6 bases). The CDR3 spans 15 residues. Deletions cut 5 bases from V and 10 bases from J, with 21 bases between. Germline V gives CDR1 SEHNR, CDR2 FQNEAQ (reference sequence). CDR3 sequence: CASSPTGHQARTIYF. CDR3 bases: TGTGCCAGCAGCCCGACAGGCCACCAGGCAAGGACCATATATTTT.